This is a list of T cell receptor beta chains from one sample in a study of shared clonotypes between healthy human individuals. Measured with immunoSEQ multiplex PCR; TCRdb has only the in-frame clones, and not every one. The profile covers millions of clones, with 85% to 95% appearing a single time and under 0.15% taken by the ten largest. The sample was naive CD4+ T cells sorted from blood. These receptor sequences come from a man younger than 30 in good health. The CDR3 runs from the conserved cysteine through the conserved F or W. Each record gives: D gene, V gene, J gene, clone size, CDR3 DNA, CDR3 protein. A D gene is named only where the DNA matches it firmly. The listing skips clone size in some rows; elsewhere it reads once, few, many or a size class.

d_call: .
v_call: TRBV20-1
j_call: TRBJ2-5
clone_size: .
cdr3_nt: TGCAGTGCTAGACGGCAAGAGACCCAGTACTTC
cdr3_aa: CSARRQETQYF

d_call: .
v_call: TRBV6-5
j_call: TRBJ1-2
clone_size: .
cdr3_nt: TGTGCCTTAAGAAAAGGGACGGAACATGGCTACACCTTC
cdr3_aa: CALRKGTEHGYTF

d_call: TRBD1
v_call: TRBV27
j_call: TRBJ1-4
clone_size: .
cdr3_nt: TGTGCCAGCAGTTCGCAGGGGGCGACTAATGAAAAACTGTTTTTT
cdr3_aa: CASSSQGATNEKLFF

d_call: .
v_call: TRBV5-1
j_call: TRBJ2-7
clone_size: .
cdr3_nt: TGCGCCAGCAGCTTGAACAGGGCTACCTACGAGCAGTACTTC
cdr3_aa: CASSLNRATYEQYF

d_call: .
v_call: TRBV10-1
j_call: TRBJ1-1
clone_size: .
cdr3_nt: TGCGCCAGCCGTCCGGCCCTGAACACTGAAGCTTTCTTT
cdr3_aa: CASRPALNTEAFF

d_call: .
v_call: TRBV2
j_call: TRBJ1-5
clone_size: .
cdr3_nt: TGTGCCAGCAACCCAGACAGCAATCAGCCCCAGCATTTT
cdr3_aa: CASNPDSNQPQHF

d_call: .
v_call: TRBV6-1
j_call: TRBJ1-3
clone_size: .
cdr3_nt: TGTGCCAGCAGTGACCCCGGGTACTCTGGAAACACCATATATTTT
cdr3_aa: CASSDPGYSGNTIYF

d_call: .
v_call: TRBV6-6
j_call: TRBJ1-2
clone_size: once
cdr3_nt: TGTGCCAGCAGTTACCAAGACAAGAACTATGGCTACACCTTC
cdr3_aa: CASSYQDKNYGYTF

d_call: .
v_call: TRBV20-1
j_call: TRBJ2-3
clone_size: .
cdr3_nt: TGCAGTGCTCCGGAGGATACGCAGTATTTT
cdr3_aa: CSAPEDTQYF

d_call: .
v_call: TRBV13
j_call: TRBJ1-1
clone_size: .
cdr3_nt: TGTGCCAGCAGCTCCCAAGGACTCAAGCAAGCTTTCTTT
cdr3_aa: CASSSQGLKQAFF

d_call: .
v_call: TRBV6-7
j_call: TRBJ2-3
clone_size: .
cdr3_nt: TGTGCCAGCAGTTACTCGGGGCGGTCCACAGATACGCAGTATTTT
cdr3_aa: CASSYSGRSTDTQYF

d_call: .
v_call: TRBV18
j_call: TRBJ2-3
clone_size: .
cdr3_nt: TGTGCCAGCTCACCGCTTCCTACAGGGGCGGGGACAGATACGCAGTATTTT
cdr3_aa: CASSPLPTGAGTDTQYF

d_call: .
v_call: TRBV7-2
j_call: TRBJ1-5
clone_size: .
cdr3_nt: TGTGCCAGCAGCTTACGCTCAGCAAATCAGCCCCAGCATTTT
cdr3_aa: CASSLRSANQPQHF

d_call: .
v_call: TRBV5-4
j_call: TRBJ1-2
clone_size: .
cdr3_nt: TGTGCCAGCAGCTTGCCAGGGGTGAACTATGGCTACACCTTC
cdr3_aa: CASSLPGVNYGYTF

d_call: .
v_call: TRBV2
j_call: TRBJ2-2
clone_size: .
cdr3_nt: TGTGCCAGCAGTCTACAAGCCGGGGAGCTGTTTTTT
cdr3_aa: CASSLQAGELFF

d_call: .
v_call: TRBV27
j_call: TRBJ1-6
clone_size: .
cdr3_nt: TGTGCCAGCAGGAGGAGCTCCTATAATTCACCCCTCCACTTT
cdr3_aa: CASRRSSYNSPLHF

d_call: .
v_call: TRBV7-3
j_call: TRBJ2-5
clone_size: .
cdr3_nt: TGTGCCAGCAGCCTCAGGGGACCGTCGCAAGAGACCCAGTACTTC
cdr3_aa: CASSLRGPSQETQYF

d_call: .
v_call: TRBV6-1
j_call: TRBJ2-1
clone_size: .
cdr3_nt: TGTGCCAGCAGAGGAGGGCCGGTCCATGAGCAGTTCTTC
cdr3_aa: CASRGGPVHEQFF

d_call: TRBD2
v_call: TRBV14
j_call: TRBJ2-2
clone_size: .
cdr3_nt: TGTGCCAGGCCATTAGCGGGAGAGACCCCCGGGGAGCTGTTTTTT
cdr3_aa: CARPLAGETPGELFF

d_call: TRBD1
v_call: TRBV5-1
j_call: TRBJ1-2
clone_size: .
cdr3_nt: TGCGCCAGCAGCGAAAGACAGGGGCAGGATGGCTACACCTTC
cdr3_aa: CASSERQGQDGYTF

d_call: TRBD1
v_call: TRBV6-1
j_call: TRBJ1-6
clone_size: .
cdr3_nt: TGTGCCAGCAGAGGTATGGGACAGGGAACTTCACCCCTCCACTTT
cdr3_aa: CASRGMGQGTSPLHF

d_call: TRBD1
v_call: TRBV6-5
j_call: TRBJ1-2
clone_size: .
cdr3_nt: TGTGCCAGCAGTTCCCCAGGGGGGTCCGACTATGGCTACACCTTC
cdr3_aa: CASSSPGGSDYGYTF

d_call: .
v_call: TRBV6-6
j_call: TRBJ2-7
clone_size: .
cdr3_nt: TGTGCCAGCAGTTACTCGGGAGACTACGAGCAGTACTTC
cdr3_aa: CASSYSGDYEQYF

d_call: .
v_call: TRBV7-6
j_call: TRBJ2-1
clone_size: .
cdr3_nt: TGTGCCAGCAGCTTAGAGGGAAGACCCTACAATGAGCAGTTCTTC
cdr3_aa: CASSLEGRPYNEQFF

d_call: TRBD1
v_call: TRBV25-1
j_call: TRBJ2-5
clone_size: few
cdr3_nt: TGTGCCAGCAGTGAATTAGGACAGGGAAGAGAGACCCAGTACTTC
cdr3_aa: CASSELGQGRETQYF

d_call: .
v_call: TRBV30
j_call: TRBJ1-6
clone_size: .
cdr3_nt: TGTGCCTGGACCCACCAACAGAATTCACCCCTCCACTTT
cdr3_aa: CAWTHQQNSPLHF

d_call: .
v_call: TRBV5-1
j_call: TRBJ2-2
clone_size: .
cdr3_nt: TGCGCCAGCAGCTCGAAGCACAATAACGGGGAGCTGTTTTTT
cdr3_aa: CASSSKHNNGELFF

d_call: .
v_call: TRBV6-6
j_call: TRBJ2-3
clone_size: .
cdr3_nt: TGTGCCAGCAGCCAACTTCGGGGTGCAGATACGCAGTATTTT
cdr3_aa: CASSQLRGADTQYF

d_call: .
v_call: TRBV11-3
j_call: TRBJ2-3
clone_size: .
cdr3_nt: TGTGCCAGCAGCTTAATCGCGGGGACGCAGTATTTT
cdr3_aa: CASSLIAGTQYF

d_call: .
v_call: TRBV5-6
j_call: TRBJ1-2
clone_size: .
cdr3_nt: TGTGCCAGCAGCAAGGAAATTAAGGCAGGGGGCTACACCTTC
cdr3_aa: CASSKEIKAGGYTF

d_call: .
v_call: TRBV6-6
j_call: TRBJ1-1
clone_size: .
cdr3_nt: TGTGCCAGCAGGAAACAGGAACAGAACACTGAAGCTTTCTTT
cdr3_aa: CASRKQEQNTEAFF

d_call: .
v_call: TRBV28
j_call: TRBJ1-5
clone_size: .
cdr3_nt: TGTGCCAGCAGTCCAGGGGATCAGCCCCAGCATTTT
cdr3_aa: CASSPGDQPQHF

d_call: .
v_call: TRBV2
j_call: TRBJ2-7
clone_size: once
cdr3_nt: TGTGCCAGCAAGGCCCAGCGGGACACCTACGAGCAGTACTTC
cdr3_aa: CASKAQRDTYEQYF

d_call: .
v_call: TRBV7-9
j_call: TRBJ2-3
clone_size: .
cdr3_nt: .
cdr3_aa: CACSHTRRQALAQIRSIF

d_call: TRBD1
v_call: TRBV19
j_call: TRBJ1-2
clone_size: .
cdr3_nt: TGTGCCAGTTCCGGGACAGGGAGCCTGGGTAACTATGGCTACACCTTC
cdr3_aa: CASSGTGSLGNYGYTF

d_call: TRBD2
v_call: TRBV27
j_call: TRBJ2-1
clone_size: .
cdr3_nt: TGTGCCAGCAGACGAGCGGGAGGGCTTGACAATGAGCAGTTCTTC
cdr3_aa: CASRRAGGLDNEQFF

d_call: .
v_call: TRBV13
j_call: TRBJ2-1
clone_size: .
cdr3_nt: TGTGCCAGCAGCCCCGGGGGGCTCACGACTGACAATGAGCAGTTCTTC
cdr3_aa: CASSPGGLTTDNEQFF